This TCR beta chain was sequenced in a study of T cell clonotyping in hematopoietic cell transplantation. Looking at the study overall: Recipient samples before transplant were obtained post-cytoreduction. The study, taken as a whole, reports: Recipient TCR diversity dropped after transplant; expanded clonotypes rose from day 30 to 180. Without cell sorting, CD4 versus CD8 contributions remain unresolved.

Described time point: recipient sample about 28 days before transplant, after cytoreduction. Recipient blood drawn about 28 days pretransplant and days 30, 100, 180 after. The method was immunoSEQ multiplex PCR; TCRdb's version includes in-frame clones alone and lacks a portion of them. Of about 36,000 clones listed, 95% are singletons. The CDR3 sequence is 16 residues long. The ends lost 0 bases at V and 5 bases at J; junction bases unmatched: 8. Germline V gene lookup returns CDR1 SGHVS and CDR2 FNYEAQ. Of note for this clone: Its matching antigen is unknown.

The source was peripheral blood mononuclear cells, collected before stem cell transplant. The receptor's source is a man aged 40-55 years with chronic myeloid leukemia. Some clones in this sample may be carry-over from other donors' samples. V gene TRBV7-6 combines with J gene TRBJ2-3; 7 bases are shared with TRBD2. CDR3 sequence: CASSLALWTSGDTQYF. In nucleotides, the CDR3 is TGTGCCAGCAGCTTAGCGCTCTGGACTAGTGGAGATACGCAGTATTTT.